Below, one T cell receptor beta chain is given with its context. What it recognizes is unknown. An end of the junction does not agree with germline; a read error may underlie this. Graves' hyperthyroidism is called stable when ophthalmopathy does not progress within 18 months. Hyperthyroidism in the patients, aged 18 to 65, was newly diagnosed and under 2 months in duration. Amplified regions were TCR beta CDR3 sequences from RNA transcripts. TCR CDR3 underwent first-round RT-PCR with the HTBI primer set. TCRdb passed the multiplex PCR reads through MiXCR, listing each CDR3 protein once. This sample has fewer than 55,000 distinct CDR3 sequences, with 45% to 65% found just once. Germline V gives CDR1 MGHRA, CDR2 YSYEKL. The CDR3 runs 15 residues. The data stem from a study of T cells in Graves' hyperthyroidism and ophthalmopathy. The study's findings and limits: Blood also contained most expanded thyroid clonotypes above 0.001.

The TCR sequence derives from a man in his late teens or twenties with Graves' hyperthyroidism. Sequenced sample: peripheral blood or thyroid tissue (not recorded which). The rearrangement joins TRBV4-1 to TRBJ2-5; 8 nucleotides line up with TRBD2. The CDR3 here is CASSRGTGGQGTQYF. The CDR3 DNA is TGTGCCAGCAGCCGGGGGACGGGGGGGCAAGGGACCCAGTACTTC.